The 4 T cell receptor beta chains given below trace back to one sample, sequenced in a study of CD8 T cells in ankylosing spondylitis. MiXCR, run by TCRdb on the 5' RACE reads, gives a single entry per CDR3 protein. The table lists tens of thousands of distinct CDR3 sequences, more than 5.5% of them singletons. Sample: synovial fluid, either unsorted or a sorted T cell fraction (not recorded which). The receptor source for this set is a male donor with ankylosing spondylitis.

This clonotype was seen many times. The CDR3 nucleotides are TGTGCCAGCAGTTTCTACCCCTGGACTAGCGAGACCTACCGTACGTACAATGAGCAGTTCTTC. Amino acids: CASSFYPWTSETYRTYNEQFF. V gene TRBV12-3 or TRBV12-4 combines with J gene TRBJ2-1; 9 positions agree with TRBD2. CDR3 length: 21 residues. V shed 3 bases, J shed 4 bases, and the junction held 22 bases outside the gene matches.

This clonotype was recorded at least ten times. The V call is TRBV7-9, the J call TRBJ2-1; 7 positions agree with TRBD2. The length of the CDR3 is 16 residues. Per the germline V gene, CDR1 is SEHNR and CDR2 is FQNEAQ (reference sequence). The V and J ends lost 3 bases and 7 bases, in that order; junction bases with no gene match: 12. The CDR3 nucleotides read TGTGCCAGCAGCTTCCCCGGACTAGATGCGCTTAATGAGCAGTTCTTC. It encodes CASSFPGLDALNEQFF.

The chain links TRBV27 to TRBJ2-7; the match to TRBD2 covers 12 bases. V shed 1 base, J shed 7 bases, and the junction held 8 bases outside the gene matches. Germline V gene sequence: CDR1 MNHEY, CDR2 SMNVEV (reference sequence). The CDR3 is 16 residues long. Here the CDR3 reads CASSLFRLAGVEEQYF. The CDR3 coding sequence is TGTGCCAGCAGTTTATTTCGACTAGCGGGAGTGGAAGAGCAGTACTTC.

The chain links TRBV4-3 to TRBJ2-5; possibly TRBD1 or TRBD2 for D (6 bases each). Germline CDR1 LGHNA, CDR2 YSLEER. V lost 0 bases to trimming and J lost 1 base, with 15 bases between them. The CDR3 length is 17 residues. As DNA, the CDR3 is TGCGCCAGCAGCCAAGAAGGGGGGCTGGGGTCCCAAGAGACCCAGTACTTC. Encoded protein: CASSQEGGLGSQETQYF.